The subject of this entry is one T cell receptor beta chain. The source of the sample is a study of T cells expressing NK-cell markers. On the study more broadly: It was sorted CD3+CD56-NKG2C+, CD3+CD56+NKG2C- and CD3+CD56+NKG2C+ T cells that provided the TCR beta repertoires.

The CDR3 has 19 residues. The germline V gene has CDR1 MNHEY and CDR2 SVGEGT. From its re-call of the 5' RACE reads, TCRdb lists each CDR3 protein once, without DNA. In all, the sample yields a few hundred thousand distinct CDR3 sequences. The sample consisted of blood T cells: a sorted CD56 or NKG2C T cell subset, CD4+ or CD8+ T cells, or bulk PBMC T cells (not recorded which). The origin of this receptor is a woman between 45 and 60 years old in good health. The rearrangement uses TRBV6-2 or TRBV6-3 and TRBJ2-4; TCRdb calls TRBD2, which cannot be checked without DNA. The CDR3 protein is CASSKPGLAGGPGGYIQYF.